This is a list of T cell receptor beta chains from one sample in a study of cytomegalovirus exposure and HLA in healthy donors. The protocol was immunoSEQ multiplex PCR, while the TCRdb copy is restricted to in-frame clones and leaves out a portion. The listing contains around 64,000 clones. The sequencing sample was made of PBMCs. The receptors here all came from a female donor in good health and CMV-seropositive. CDR3s include the opening cysteine and the closing phenylalanine or tryptophan. Each record gives: D gene, V gene, J gene, CDR3 DNA, CDR3 protein. A D gene is named only where the DNA matches it firmly.

TRBD2	TRBV4-2	TRBJ2-1	TGTGCCAGCAGCCAAGAACTAGCGGGAGTAACCTACAATGAGCAGTTCTTC	CASSQELAGVTYNEQFF
TRBD2	TRBV30	TRBJ2-3	TGTGCCTGGAGTGTAATTTGGCGGGGGGGCGCCTCAGATACGCAGTATTTT	CAWSVIWRGGASDTQYF
NA	TRBV30	TRBJ2-1	TGTGCCTGGACGGCGGCCTTAAATGAGCAGTTCTTC	CAWTAALNEQFF
NA	TRBV30	TRBJ2-7	TGTGCCTGGAGTGTAGGTTGGAGGGGAGCCTACGAGCAGTACTTC	CAWSVGWRGAYEQYF
TRBD1	TRBV4-1	TRBJ1-3	TGCGCCAGCAGCTTACGGGACAGCTCTGGAAACACCATATATTTT	CASSLRDSSGNTIYF
NA	TRBV2	TRBJ1-2	TGTGCCAGCAGTGTCGCTAGCTATGGCTACACCTTC	CASSVASYGYTF
TRBD2	TRBV10-1	TRBJ2-7	TGCGCCAGCGGGGTAGGGACTAGCGGGAGCGGCGAGCAGTACTTC	CASGVGTSGSGEQYF
NA	TRBV5-1	TRBJ1-6	TGCGCCAGCAGCTCTGGAGACTTCTATAATTCACCCCTCCACTTT	CASSSGDFYNSPLHF
NA	TRBV19	TRBJ2-7	TGTGCCAGCACGGACGAGCAGTACTTC	CASTDEQYF
NA	TRBV6-1	TRBJ1-5	TGTGCCAGCAGTGAGGTGGGGGGGGCTAATCAGCCCCAGCATTTT	CASSEVGGANQPQHF
TRBD1	TRBV28	TRBJ1-4	TGTGCCAGCAGTTTATTGAGGGGGCGGTCGGCTAATGAAAAACTGTTTTTT	CASSLLRGRSANEKLFF
NA	TRBV4-2	TRBJ1-4	TGTGCCAGCAGCCAAGATCCGACGGGGTCAACTAATGAAAAACTGTTTTTT	CASSQDPTGSTNEKLFF
TRBD1	TRBV5-1	TRBJ2-3	TGCGCCAGCGGCCCGGGACAGGGGTTTAGTGGGGCAGATACGCAGTATTTT	CASGPGQGFSGADTQYF
NA	TRBV4-2	TRBJ2-6	TGTGCCAGCAGCCAAGGGGAGAGCTCTGGGGCCAACGTCCTGACTTTC	CASSQGESSGANVLTF
NA	TRBV7-8	TRBJ1-5	TGTGCCAGCAGCCTGGGCGCAGGCGGGCAGCCCCAGCATTTT	CASSLGAGGQPQHF
NA	TRBV27	TRBJ1-6	TGTGCCAGCAGTTCTGGACTTCAGCTCTATAATTCACCCCTCCACTTT	CASSSGLQLYNSPLHF
NA	TRBV30	TRBJ1-6	TGTGCCTGGAGTAATAATTATAATTCACCCCTCCACTTT	CAWSNNYNSPLHF
TRBD1	TRBV4-1	TRBJ1-5	TGCGCCAGCAGCCAAGAAGGGGGCAGGGCTGGACAGCCCCAGCATTTT	CASSQEGGRAGQPQHF
NA	TRBV6-1	TRBJ1-1	TGTGCCAGTTCCCCCACAGACAGGATCGGAGCTTTCTTT	CASSPTDRIGAFF
NA	TRBV30	TRBJ2-7	TGTGCCTGGGCCCACGGAGGAACCTCCTACGAGCAGTACTTC	CAWAHGGTSYEQYF
TRBD1	TRBV28	TRBJ1-2	TGTGCCAGCAACTCGGGACAGGAGGGTGGCTACACCTTC	CASNSGQEGGYTF
TRBD2	TRBV20-1	TRBJ2-7	TGCAGTGCGAGGACTAGTAACGAGCAGTACTTC	CSARTSNEQYF